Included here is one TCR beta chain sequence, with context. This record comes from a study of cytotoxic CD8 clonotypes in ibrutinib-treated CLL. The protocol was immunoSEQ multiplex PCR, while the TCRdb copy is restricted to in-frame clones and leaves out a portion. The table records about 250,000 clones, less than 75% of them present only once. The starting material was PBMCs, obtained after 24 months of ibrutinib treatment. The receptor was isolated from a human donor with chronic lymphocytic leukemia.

The CDR3 sequence is CASSGTGMNTEAFF. The CDR3 DNA reads as TGTGCCAGCAGCGGGACAGGGATGAACACTGAAGCTTTCTTT. The genes are TRBV5-4 and TRBJ1-1; 9 bases are a match to TRBD1. Germline V gene data show CDR1 as SGHNT and CDR2 as YYREEE (reference sequence). Trimming removed 4 bases from V and 0 bases from J; junction bases left unmatched: 1. CDR3 length equals 14 residues.